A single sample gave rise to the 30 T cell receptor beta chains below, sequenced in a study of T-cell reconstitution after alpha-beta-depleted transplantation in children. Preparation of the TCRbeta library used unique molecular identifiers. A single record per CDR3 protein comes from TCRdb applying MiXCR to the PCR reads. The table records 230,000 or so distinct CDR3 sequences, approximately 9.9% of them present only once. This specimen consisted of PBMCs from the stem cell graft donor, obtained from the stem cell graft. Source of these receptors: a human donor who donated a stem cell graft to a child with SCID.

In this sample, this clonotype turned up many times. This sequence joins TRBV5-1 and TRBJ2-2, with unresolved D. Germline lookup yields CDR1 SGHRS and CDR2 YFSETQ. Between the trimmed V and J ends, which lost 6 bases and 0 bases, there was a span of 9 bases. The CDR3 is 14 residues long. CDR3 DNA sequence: TGCGCCAGCAACATCATCCCGAACACCGGGGAGCTGTTTTTT. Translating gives CASNIIPNTGELFF.

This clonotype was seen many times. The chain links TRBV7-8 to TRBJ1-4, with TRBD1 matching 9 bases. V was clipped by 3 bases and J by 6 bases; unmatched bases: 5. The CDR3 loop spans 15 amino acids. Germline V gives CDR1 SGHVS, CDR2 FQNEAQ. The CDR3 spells CASSFSGQGYEKLFF. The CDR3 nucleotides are TGTGCCAGCAGCTTCTCGGGACAGGGATATGAAAAACTGTTTTTT.

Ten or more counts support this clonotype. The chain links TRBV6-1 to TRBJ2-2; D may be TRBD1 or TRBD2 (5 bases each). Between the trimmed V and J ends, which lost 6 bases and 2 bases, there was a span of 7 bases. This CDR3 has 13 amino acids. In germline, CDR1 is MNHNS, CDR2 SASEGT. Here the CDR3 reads CASSRDNTGELFF. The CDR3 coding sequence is TGTGCCAGCAGCAGGGACAACACCGGGGAGCTGTTTTTT.

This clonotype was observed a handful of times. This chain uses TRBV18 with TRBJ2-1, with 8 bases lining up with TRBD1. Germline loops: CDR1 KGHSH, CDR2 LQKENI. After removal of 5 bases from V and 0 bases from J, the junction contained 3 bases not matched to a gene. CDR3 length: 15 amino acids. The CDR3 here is CASSGQGSSYNEQFF. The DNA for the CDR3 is TGTGCCAGCTCAGGACAGGGCAGCTCCTACAATGAGCAGTTCTTC.

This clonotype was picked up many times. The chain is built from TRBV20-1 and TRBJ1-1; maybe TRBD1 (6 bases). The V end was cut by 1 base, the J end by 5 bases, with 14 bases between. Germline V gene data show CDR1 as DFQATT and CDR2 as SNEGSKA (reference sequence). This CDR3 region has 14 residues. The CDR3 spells CSARGGGGGTEAFF. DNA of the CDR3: TGCAGTGCTAGAGGGGGGGGCGGGGGGACTGAAGCTTTCTTT.

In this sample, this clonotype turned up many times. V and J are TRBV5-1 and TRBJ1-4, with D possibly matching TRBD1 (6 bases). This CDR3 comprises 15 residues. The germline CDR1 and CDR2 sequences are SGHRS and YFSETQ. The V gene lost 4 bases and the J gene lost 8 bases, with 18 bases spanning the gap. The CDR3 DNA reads TGCGCCAGCAGCGCTACAACAGGGATCGGAGAAAAACTGTTTTTT. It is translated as CASSATTGIGEKLFF.

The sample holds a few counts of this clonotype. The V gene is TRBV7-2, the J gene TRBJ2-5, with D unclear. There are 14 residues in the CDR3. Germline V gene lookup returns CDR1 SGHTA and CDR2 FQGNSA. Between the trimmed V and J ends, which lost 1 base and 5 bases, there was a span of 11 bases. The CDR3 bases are TGTGCCAGCAGCTTAGGGGTTAGTAAGGAGACCCAGTACTTC. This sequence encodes CASSLGVSKETQYF.

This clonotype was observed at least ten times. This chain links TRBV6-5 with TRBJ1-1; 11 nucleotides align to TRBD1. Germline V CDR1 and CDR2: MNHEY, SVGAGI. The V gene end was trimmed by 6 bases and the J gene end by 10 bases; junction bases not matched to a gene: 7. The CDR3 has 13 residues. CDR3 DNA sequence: TGTGCCAGCAGCCGGACAGGGGGCAGAGGAGCTTTCTTT. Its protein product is CASSRTGGRGAFF.

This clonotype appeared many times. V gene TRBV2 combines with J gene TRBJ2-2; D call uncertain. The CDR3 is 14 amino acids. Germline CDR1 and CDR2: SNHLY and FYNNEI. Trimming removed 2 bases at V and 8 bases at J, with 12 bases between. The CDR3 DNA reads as TGTGCCAGCAGTGAACTCGCCGCACGGGGGGAGCTGTTTTTT. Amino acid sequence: CASSELAARGELFF.

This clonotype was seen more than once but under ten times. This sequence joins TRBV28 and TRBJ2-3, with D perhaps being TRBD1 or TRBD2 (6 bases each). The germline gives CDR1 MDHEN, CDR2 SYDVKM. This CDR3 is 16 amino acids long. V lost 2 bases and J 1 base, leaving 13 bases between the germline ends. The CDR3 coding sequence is TGTGCCAGCAGTTTAGGGGGGCAGTGGGGCACAGATACGCAGTATTTT. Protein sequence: CASSLGGQWGTDTQYF.

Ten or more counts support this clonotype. The CDR3 loop is CASSSPGTGEVTQYF. In nucleotides, the CDR3 is TGTGCCAGCAGCTCCCCGGGGACAGGGGAGGTCACCCAGTACTTC. The chain carries TRBV28 and TRBJ2-5, with 10 nucleotides matching TRBD1. V shed 6 bases, J shed 8 bases, and the junction held 12 bases outside the gene matches. CDR1 is MDHEN, CDR2 SYDVKM, per germline. There are 15 residues in the CDR3.

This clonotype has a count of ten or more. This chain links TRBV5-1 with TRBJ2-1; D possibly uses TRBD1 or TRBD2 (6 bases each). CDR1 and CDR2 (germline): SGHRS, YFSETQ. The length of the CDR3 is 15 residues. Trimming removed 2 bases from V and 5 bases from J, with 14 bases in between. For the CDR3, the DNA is TGCGCCAGCAGCTTACAGGGAGGTGGAAACAATGAGCAGTTCTTC. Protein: CASSLQGGGNNEQFF.

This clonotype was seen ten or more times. The CDR3 coding sequence is TGCAGTGCTCCGGGACTAGCGGCAGGGGAGCTGTTTTTT. Encoded protein: CSAPGLAAGELFF. The chain couples TRBV20-1 to TRBJ2-2; TRBD2 agrees at 11 bases. The CDR3 totals 13 residues. Germline CDR1 DFQATT, CDR2 SNEGSKA (reference sequence). The trim removed 5 bases at V and 8 bases at J, leaving 4 bases unmatched.

The CDR3 spells CASSTGIGETQYF. CDR3 bases: TGTGCCAGCAGCACAGGGATCGGAGAGACCCAGTACTTC. This chain joins TRBV7-4 and TRBJ2-5; a weak D match, TRBD1 (6 bases). Trimming cost V 5 bases and J 4 bases, with 11 bases left between them. There are 13 residues in the CDR3. Germline V CDR1 and CDR2: SGHVT, SQSDAQ.

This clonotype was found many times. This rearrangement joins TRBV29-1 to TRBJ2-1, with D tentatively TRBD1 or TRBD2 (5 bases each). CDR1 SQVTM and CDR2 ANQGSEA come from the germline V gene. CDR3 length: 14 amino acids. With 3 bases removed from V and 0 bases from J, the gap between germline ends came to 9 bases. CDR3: CSVDRGPSYNEQFF. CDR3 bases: TGCAGCGTTGATCGGGGACCCTCCTACAATGAGCAGTTCTTC.

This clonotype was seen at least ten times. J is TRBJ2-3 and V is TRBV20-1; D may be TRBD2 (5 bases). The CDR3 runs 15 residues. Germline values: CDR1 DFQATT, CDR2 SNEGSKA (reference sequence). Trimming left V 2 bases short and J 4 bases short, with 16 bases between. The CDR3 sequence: CSARPPGRRSDTQYF. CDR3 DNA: TGCAGTGCTAGACCCCCGGGAAGGAGATCAGATACGCAGTATTTT.

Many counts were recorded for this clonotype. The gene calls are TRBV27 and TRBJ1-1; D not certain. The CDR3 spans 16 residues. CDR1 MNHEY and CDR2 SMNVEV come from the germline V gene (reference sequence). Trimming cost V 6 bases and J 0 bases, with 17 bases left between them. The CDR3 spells CASSPNGGPMNTEAFF. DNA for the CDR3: TGTGCCAGCAGCCCCAACGGAGGCCCCATGAACACTGAAGCTTTCTTT.

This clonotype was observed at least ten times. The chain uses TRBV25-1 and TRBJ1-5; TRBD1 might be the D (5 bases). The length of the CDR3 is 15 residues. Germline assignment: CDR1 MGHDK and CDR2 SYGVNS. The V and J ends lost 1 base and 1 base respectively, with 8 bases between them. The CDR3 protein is CASSESGESNQPQHF. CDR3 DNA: TGTGCCAGCAGTGAATCGGGGGAGAGCAATCAGCCCCAGCATTTT.

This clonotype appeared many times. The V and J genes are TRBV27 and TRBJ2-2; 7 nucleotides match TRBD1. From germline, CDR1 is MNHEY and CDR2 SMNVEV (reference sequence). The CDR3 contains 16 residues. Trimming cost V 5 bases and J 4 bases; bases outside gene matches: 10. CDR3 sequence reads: CASSPRTGVGTGELFF. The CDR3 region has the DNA TGTGCCAGCAGTCCTCGGACAGGCGTCGGCACCGGGGAGCTGTTTTTT.

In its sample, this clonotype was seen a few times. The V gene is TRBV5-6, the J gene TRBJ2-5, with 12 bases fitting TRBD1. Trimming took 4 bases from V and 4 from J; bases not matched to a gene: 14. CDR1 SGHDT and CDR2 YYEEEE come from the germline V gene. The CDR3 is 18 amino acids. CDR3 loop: CASSPGRDRGLGGETQYF. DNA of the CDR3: TGTGCCAGCAGCCCAGGAAGGGACAGGGGGCTGGGAGGAGAGACCCAGTACTTC.

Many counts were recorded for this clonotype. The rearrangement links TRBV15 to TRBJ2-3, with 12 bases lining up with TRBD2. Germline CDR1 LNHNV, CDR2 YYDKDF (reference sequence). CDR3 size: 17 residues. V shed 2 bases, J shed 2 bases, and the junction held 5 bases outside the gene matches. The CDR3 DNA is TGTGCCACCAGCAGATCCCTAGCGGGGGGGCTCACAGATACGCAGTATTTT. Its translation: CATSRSLAGGLTDTQYF.

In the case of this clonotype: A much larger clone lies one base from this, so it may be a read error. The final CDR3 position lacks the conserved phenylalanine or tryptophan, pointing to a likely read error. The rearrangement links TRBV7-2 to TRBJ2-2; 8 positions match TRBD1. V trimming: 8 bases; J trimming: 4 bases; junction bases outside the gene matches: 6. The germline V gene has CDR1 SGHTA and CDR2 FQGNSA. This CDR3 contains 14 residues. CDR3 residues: CASGGTGSTGELFY. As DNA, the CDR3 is TGTGCCAGCGGCGGGACAGGTTCCACCGGGGAGCTGTTTTAT.

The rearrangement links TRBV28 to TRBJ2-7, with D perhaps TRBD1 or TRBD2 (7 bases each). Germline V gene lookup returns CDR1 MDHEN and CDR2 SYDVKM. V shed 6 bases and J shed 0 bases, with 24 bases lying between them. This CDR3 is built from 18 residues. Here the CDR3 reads CASSLSGRGTVSSYEQYF. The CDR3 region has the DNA TGTGCCAGCAGCCTCTCTGGGCGGGGGACAGTGAGCTCCTACGAGCAGTACTTC.

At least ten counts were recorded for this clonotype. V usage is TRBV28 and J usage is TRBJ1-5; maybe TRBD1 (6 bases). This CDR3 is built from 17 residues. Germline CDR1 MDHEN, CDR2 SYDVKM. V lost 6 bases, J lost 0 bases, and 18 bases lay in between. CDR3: CASRRGQRRNSNQPQHF. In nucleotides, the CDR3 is TGTGCCAGCAGGCGCGGACAGCGAAGGAATAGCAATCAGCCCCAGCATTTT.

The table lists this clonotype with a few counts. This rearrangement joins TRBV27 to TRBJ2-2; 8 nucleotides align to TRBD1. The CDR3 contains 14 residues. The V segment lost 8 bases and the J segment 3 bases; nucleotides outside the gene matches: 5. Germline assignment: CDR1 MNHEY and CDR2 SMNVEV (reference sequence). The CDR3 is CASSQGAHTGELFF. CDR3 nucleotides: TGTGCCAGCTCCCAGGGGGCCCACACCGGGGAGCTGTTTTTT.

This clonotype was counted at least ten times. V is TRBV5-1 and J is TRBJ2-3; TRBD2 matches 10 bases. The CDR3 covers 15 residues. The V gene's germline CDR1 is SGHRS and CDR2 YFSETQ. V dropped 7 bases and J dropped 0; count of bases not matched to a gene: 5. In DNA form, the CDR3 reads TGCGCCAGCCTACTAGCGGGGACTAGCACAGATACGCAGTATTTT. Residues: CASLLAGTSTDTQYF.

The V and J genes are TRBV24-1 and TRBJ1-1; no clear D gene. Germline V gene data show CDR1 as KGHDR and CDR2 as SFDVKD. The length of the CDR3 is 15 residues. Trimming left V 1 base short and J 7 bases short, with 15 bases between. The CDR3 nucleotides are TGTGCCACCAGTGATTTCGAAAGGCCGAGAGATGAAGCTTTCTTT. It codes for CATSDFERPRDEAFF.

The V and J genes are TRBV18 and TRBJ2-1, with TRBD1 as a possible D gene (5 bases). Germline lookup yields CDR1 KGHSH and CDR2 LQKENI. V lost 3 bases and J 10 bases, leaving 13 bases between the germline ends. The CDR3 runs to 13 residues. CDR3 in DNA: TGTGCCAGCTCACCCGACGACAGTGAAGAGCAGTTCTTC. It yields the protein CASSPDDSEEQFF.

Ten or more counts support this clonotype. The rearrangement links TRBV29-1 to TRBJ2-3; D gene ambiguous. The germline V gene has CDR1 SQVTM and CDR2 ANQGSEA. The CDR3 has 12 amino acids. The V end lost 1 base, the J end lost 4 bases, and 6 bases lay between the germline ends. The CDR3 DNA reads TGCAGCGTTGAAGGTTTAGCAGATACGCAGTATTTT. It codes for CSVEGLADTQYF.

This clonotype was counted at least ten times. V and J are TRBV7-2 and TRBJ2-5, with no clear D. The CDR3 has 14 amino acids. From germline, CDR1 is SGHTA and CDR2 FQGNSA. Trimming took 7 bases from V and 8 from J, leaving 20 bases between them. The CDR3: CASTSSGSRGTQYF. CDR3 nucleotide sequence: TGTGCCAGCACCTCCTCCGGATCCCGTGGAACCCAGTACTTC.